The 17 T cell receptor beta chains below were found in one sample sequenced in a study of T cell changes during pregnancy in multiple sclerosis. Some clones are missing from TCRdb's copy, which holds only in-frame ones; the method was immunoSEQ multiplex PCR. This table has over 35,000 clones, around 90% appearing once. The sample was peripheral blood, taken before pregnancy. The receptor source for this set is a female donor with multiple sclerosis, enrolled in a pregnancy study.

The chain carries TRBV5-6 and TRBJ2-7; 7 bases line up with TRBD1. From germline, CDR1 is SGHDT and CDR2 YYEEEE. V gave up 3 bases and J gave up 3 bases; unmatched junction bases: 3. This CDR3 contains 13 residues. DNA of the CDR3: TGTGCCAGCAGCTACAGGGGCCTCTACGAGCAGTACTTC. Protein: CASSYRGLYEQYF.

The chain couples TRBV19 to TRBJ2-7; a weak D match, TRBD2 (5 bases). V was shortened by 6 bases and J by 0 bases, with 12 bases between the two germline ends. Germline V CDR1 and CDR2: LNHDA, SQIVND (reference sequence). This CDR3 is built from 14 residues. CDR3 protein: CASRRSGSSYEQYF. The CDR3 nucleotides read TGTGCCAGTAGACGGAGCGGCAGCTCCTACGAGCAGTACTTC.

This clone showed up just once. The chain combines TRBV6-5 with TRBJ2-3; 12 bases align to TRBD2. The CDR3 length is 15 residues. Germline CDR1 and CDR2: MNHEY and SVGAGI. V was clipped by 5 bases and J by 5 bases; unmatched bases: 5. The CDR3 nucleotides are TGTGCCAGCAGTACCGGACTAGCGGGAATAGATACGCAGTATTTT. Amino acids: CASSTGLAGIDTQYF.

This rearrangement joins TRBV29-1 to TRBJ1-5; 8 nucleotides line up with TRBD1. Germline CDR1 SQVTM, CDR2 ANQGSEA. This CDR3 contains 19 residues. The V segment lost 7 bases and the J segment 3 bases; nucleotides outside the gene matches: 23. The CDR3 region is CSARTPVLGTGDPNQPQHF. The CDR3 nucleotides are TGCAGCGCCCGCACGCCGGTTCTCGGGACAGGAGACCCCAATCAGCCCCAGCATTTT. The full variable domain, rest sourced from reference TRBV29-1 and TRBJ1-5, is SAVISQKPSRDICQRGTSLTIQCQVDSQVTMMFWYRQQPGQSLTLIATANQGSEATYESGFVIDKFPISRPNLTFSTLTVSNMSPEDSSIYLCSARTPVLGTGDPNQPQHFGDGTRLSIL.

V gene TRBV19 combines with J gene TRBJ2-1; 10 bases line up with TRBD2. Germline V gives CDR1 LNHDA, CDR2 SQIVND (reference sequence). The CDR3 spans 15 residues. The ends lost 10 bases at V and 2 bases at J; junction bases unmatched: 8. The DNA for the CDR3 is TGTGCCACTGGGGCTAGCGGGAGCCCCTACAATGAGCAGTTCTTC. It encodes CATGASGSPYNEQFF.

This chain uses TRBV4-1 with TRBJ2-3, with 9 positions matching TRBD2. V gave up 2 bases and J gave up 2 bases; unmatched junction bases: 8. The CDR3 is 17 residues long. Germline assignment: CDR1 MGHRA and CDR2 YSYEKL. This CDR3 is CASSQLVAGGNTDTQYF. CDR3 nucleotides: TGCGCCAGCAGCCAATTAGTCGCGGGAGGGAACACAGATACGCAGTATTTT.

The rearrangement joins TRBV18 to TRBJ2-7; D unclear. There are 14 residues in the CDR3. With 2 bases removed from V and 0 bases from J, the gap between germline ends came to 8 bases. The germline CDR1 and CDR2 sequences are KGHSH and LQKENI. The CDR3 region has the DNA TGTGCCAGCTCACCAGGCAGGATCTCCTACGAGCAGTACTTC. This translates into CASSPGRISYEQYF. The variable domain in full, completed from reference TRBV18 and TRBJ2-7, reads NAGVMQNPRHLVRRRGQEARLRCSPMKGHSHVYWYRQLPEEGLKFMVYLQKENIIDESGMPKERFSAEFPKEGPSILRIQQVVRGDSAAYFCASSPGRISYEQYFGPGTRLTVT.

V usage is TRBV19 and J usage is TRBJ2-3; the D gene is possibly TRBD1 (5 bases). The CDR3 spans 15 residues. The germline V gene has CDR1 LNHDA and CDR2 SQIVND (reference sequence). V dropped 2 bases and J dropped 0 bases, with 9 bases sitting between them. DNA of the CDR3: TGTGCCAGTAGTATAATGGGGCAGAGCACAGATACGCAGTATTTT. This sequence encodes CASSIMGQSTDTQYF.

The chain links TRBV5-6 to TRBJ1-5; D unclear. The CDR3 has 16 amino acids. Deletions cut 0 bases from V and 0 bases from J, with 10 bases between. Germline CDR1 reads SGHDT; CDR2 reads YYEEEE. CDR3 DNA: TGTGCCAGCAGCTTGGGAGGTTTTTTTAGCAATCAGCCCCAGCATTTT. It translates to CASSLGGFFSNQPQHF.

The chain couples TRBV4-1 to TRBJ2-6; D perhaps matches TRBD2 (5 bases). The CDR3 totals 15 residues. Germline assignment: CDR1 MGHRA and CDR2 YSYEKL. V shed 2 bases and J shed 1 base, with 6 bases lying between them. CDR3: CASSQPGSGANVLTF. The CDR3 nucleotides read TGCGCCAGCAGCCAACCGGGATCTGGGGCCAACGTCCTGACTTTC.

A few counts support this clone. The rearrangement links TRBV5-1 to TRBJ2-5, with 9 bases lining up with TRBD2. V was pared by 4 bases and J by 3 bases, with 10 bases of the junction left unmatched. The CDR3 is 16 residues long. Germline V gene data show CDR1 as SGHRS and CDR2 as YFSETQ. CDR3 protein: CASSRGGVAGEETQYF. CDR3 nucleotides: TGCGCCAGCAGCCGGGGGGGAGTAGCGGGAGAAGAGACCCAGTACTTC.

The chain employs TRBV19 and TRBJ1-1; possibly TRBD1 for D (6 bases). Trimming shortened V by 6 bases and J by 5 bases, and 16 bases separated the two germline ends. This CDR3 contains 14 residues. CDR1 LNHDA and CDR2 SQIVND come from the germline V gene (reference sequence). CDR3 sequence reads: CASSHRGARTEAFF. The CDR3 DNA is TGTGCCAGTAGCCACCGGGGGGCGCGGACTGAAGCTTTCTTT.

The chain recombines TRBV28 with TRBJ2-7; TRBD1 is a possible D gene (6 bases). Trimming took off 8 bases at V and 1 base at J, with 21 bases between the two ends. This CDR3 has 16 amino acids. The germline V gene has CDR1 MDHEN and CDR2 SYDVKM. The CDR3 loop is CASGQEGEPGSYEQYF. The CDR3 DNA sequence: TGTGCCAGCGGGCAAGAGGGGGAACCGGGGTCCTACGAGCAGTACTTC.

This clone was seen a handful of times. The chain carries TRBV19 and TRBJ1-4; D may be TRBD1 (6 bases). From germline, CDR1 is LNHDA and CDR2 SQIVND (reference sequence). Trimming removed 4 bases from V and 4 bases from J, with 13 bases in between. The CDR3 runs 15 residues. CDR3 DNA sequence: TGTGCCAGTAGTACCCAACAGGGCTTTAATGAAAAACTGTTTTTT. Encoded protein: CASSTQQGFNEKLFF.

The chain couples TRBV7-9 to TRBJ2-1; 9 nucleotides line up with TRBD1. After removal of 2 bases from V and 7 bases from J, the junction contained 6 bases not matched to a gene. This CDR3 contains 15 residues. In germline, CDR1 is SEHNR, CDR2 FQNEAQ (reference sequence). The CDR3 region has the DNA TGTGCCAGCAGCTTATCGGGACAGGGCTGGAATGAGCAGTTCTTC. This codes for CASSLSGQGWNEQFF.

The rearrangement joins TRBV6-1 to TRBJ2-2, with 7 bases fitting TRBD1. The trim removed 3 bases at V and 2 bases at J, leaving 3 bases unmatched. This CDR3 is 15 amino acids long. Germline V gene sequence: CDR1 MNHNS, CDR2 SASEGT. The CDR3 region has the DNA TGTGCCAGCAGTGACCGGACAGGAAACACCGGGGAGCTGTTTTTT. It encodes CASSDRTGNTGELFF.

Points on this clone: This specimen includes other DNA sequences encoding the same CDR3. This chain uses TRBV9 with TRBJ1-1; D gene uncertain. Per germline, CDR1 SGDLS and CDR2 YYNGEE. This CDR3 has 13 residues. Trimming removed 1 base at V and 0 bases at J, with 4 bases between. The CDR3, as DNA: TGTGCCAGCAGCGTATCAATGAACACTGAAGCTTTCTTT. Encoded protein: CASSVSMNTEAFF.